This paragraph covers one T cell receptor beta chain sequence. Its antigen is undetermined. The data originate from a study of beta chain features in type 1 diabetes. The study, taken as a whole, reports: Patients with type 1 diabetes showed fewer VDJ junction insertions and more deletions. Patients with Type 1 diabetes showed moderately but significantly shorter TCRB CDR3s in all four CD4+ subsets. Whether TCRB rearrangement is influenced by HLA type was left unresolved in this analysis.

The CDR3 loop spans 13 amino acids. V was clipped by 8 bases and J by 14 bases, with 22 bases between them. CDR1 and CDR2 (germline): LNHDA, SQIVND (reference sequence). The whole isolated RNA underwent reverse transcription, so sequencing captured expressed TCRB transcripts. Using immunoSEQ multiplex PCR, the repertoire was profiled, and TCRdb retains in-frame clones only, with some absent. The sample includes under 450,000 clones, approximately 15% of them seen just once. The sequenced material came from naive CD4+ T cells from blood. The chain carries TRBV19 and TRBJ2-1; D ambiguous. The clonotype comes from a man aged 25-45 years in good health. CDR3 sequence: CASQSTLVEKKFF. The CDR3 nucleotides are TGTGCCAGTCAATCCACCCTGGTCGAGAAGAAGTTCTTC.